A few counts support the clone carrying this T cell receptor beta chain. Sample time point: cycle 4 day 1 (C4D1), after five to seven weeks of nivolumab. There was relapse after autologous stem cell transplantation in every patient, and there was variation in brentuximab vedotin exposure. This sample is part of a study of PD-1 blockade in classical Hodgkin lymphoma. Profiling relied on immunoSEQ multiplex PCR, and the TCRdb table lists in-frame clones only, not all of them. The profile shows some 52,000 clones, about nine tenths of them singletons. V lost 4 bases to trimming and J lost 6 bases; unmatched junction nucleotides: 9. This CDR3 has 16 amino acids. From germline, CDR1 is SEHNR and CDR2 FQNEAQ (reference sequence).

This specimen was peripheral blood mononuclear cells (PBMCs), taken before the fourth cycle of nivolumab. J is TRBJ2-1 and V is TRBV7-9; 10 bases map to TRBD2. This clonotype was obtained from a human donor with classical Hodgkin lymphoma. The chain's CDR3 is CASSSRLAGEINEQFF. The DNA of the CDR3 is TGTGCCAGCAGCTCCCGCCTAGCGGGGGAAATCAATGAGCAGTTCTTC.